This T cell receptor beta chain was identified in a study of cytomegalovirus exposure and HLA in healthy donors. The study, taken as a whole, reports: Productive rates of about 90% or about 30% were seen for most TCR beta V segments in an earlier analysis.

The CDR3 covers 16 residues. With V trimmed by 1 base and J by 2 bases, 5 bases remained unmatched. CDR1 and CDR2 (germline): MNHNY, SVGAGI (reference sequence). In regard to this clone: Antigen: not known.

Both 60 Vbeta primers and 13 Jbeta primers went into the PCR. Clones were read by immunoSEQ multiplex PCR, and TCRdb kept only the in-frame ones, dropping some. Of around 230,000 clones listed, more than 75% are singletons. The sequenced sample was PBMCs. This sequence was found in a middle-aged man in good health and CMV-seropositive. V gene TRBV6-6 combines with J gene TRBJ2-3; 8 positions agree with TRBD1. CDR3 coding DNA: TGTGCCAGCAGTTACTTGACAGGGGCCAACACAGATACGCAGTATTTT. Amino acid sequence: CASSYLTGANTDTQYF.